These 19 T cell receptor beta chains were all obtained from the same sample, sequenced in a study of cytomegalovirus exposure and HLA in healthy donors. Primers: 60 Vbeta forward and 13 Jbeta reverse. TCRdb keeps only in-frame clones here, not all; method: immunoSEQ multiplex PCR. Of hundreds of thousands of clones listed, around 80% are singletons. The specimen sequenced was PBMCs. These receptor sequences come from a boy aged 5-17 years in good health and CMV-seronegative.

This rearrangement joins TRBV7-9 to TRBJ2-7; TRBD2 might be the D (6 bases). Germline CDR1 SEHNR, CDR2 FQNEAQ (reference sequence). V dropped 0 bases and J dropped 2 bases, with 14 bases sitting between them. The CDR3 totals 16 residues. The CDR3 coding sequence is TGTGCCAGCAGCTTAGCGGGGCTAGCGAGAACCTACGAGCAGTACTTC. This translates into CASSLAGLARTYEQYF.

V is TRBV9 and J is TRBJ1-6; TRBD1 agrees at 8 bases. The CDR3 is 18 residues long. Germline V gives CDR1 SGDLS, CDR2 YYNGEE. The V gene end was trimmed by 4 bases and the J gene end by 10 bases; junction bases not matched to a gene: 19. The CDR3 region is CASSLHAGQGGTESPLHF. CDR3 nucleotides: TGTGCCAGCAGCCTTCACGCCGGACAGGGAGGAACCGAATCACCCCTCCACTTT.

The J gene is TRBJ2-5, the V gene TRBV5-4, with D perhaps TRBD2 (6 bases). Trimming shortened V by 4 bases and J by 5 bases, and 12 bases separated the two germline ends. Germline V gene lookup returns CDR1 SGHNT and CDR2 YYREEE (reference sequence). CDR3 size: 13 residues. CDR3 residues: CASSPGRRETQYF. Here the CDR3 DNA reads TGTGCCAGCAGCCCGGGGAGGCGGGAGACCCAGTACTTC.

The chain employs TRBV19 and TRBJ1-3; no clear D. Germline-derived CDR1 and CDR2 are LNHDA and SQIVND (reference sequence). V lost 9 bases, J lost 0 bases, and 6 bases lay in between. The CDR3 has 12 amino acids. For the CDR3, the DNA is TGTGCCAGCCTAAGCTCTGGAAACACCATATATTTT. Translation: CASLSSGNTIYF.

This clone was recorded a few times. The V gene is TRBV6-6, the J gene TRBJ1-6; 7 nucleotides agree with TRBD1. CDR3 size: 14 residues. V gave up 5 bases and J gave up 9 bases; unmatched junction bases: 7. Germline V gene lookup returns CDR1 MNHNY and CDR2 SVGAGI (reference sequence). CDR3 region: CASSTGTAASPLHF. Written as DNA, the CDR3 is TGTGCCAGCAGTACCGGGACAGCAGCTTCACCCCTCCACTTT.

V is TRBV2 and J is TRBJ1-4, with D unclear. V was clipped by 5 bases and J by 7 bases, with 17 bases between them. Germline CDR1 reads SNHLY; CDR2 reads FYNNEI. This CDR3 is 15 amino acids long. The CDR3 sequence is CASSNLLIRGEKLFF. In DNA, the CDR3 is TGTGCCAGCAGTAACCTCCTTATCCGGGGTGAAAAACTGTTTTTT.

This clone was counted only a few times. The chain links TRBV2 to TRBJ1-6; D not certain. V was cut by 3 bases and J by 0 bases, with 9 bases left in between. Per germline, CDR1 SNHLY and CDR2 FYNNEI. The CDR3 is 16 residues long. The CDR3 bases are TGTGCCAGCAGTGACGCCCTGAGCTCCTATAATTCACCCCTCCACTTT. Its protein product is CASSDALSSYNSPLHF.

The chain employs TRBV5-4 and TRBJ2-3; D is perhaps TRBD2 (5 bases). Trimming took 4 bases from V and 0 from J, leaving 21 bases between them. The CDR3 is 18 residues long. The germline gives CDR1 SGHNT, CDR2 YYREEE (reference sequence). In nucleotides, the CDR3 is TGTGCCAGCAGCCCGGGAAACCCCTTAGCTACCAGCACAGATACGCAGTATTTT. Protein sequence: CASSPGNPLATSTDTQYF.

For the CDR3, the DNA is TGTGCCAGCAGCTCCCAGGGAGGTCTCACTGAAGCTTTCTTT. It codes for CASSSQGGLTEAFF. The chain is built from TRBV7-6 and TRBJ1-1, with D perhaps matching TRBD1 (5 bases). V shed 4 bases and J shed 4 bases, with 13 bases lying between them. This CDR3 is 14 amino acids long. CDR1 is SGHVS, CDR2 FNYEAQ, per germline.

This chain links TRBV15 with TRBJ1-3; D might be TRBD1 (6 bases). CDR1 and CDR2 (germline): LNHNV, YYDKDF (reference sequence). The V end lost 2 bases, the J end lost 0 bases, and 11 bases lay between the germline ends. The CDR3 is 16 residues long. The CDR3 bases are TGTGCCACCAGCAGACAGGACAGCTACTCTGGAAACACCATATATTTT. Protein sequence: CATSRQDSYSGNTIYF.

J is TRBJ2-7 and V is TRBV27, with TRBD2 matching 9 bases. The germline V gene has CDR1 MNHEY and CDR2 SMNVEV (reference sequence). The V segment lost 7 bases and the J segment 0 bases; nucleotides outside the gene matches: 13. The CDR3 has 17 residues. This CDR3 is CASKRNSGGPSSYEQYF. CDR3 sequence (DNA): TGTGCCAGCAAGAGGAACAGCGGGGGGCCCAGCTCCTACGAGCAGTACTTC.

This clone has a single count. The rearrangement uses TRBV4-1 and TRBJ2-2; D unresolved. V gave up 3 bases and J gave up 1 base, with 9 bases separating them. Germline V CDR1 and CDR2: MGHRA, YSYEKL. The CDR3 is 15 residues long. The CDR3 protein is CASSQVYKNTGELFF. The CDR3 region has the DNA TGCGCCAGCAGCCAGGTATACAAGAACACCGGGGAGCTGTTTTTT.

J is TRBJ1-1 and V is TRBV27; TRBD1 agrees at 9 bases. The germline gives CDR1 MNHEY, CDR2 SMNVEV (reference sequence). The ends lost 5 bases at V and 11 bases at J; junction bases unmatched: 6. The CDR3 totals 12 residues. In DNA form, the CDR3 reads TGTGCCAGCAGTGCAACAGGGGGCCGTGCTTTCTTT. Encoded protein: CASSATGGRAFF.

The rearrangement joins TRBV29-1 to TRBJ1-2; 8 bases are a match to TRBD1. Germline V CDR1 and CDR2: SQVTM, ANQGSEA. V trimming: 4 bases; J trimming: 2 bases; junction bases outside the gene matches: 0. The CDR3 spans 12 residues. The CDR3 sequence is CSVGDRNYGYTF. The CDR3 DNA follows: TGCAGCGTTGGGGACAGGAACTATGGCTACACCTTC.

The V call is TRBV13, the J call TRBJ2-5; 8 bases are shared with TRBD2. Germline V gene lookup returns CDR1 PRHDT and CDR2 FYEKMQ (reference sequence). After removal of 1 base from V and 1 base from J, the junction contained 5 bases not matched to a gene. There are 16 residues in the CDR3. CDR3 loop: CASSLARGGPQETQYF. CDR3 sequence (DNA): TGTGCCAGCAGCTTAGCACGGGGGGGCCCCCAAGAGACCCAGTACTTC.

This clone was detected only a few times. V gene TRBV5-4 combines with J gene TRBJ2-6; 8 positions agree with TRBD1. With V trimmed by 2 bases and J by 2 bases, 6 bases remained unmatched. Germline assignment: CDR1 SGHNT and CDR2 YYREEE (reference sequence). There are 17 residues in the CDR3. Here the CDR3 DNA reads TGTGCCAGCAGCTTTTGGACAGGGTATCCTGGGGCCAACGTCCTGACTTTC. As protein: CASSFWTGYPGANVLTF.

The CDR3 protein is CASSLTYRPYTEAFF. The CDR3 DNA reads TGTGCCAGCAGCCTCACTTACAGGCCCTACACTGAAGCTTTCTTT. The chain employs TRBV5-5 and TRBJ1-1; weak D call: TRBD1 (5 bases). Germline-derived CDR1 and CDR2 are SGHKS and YYEKEE (reference sequence). Trimming took off 4 bases at V and 3 bases at J, with 16 bases between the two ends. The CDR3 is 15 residues long.

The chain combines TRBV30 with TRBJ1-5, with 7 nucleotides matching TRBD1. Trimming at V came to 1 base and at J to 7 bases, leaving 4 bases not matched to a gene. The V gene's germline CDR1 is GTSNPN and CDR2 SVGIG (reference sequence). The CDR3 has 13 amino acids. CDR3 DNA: TGTGCCTGGAGTGACAGGGGCCGGCAGCCCCAGCATTTT. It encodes CAWSDRGRQPQHF.

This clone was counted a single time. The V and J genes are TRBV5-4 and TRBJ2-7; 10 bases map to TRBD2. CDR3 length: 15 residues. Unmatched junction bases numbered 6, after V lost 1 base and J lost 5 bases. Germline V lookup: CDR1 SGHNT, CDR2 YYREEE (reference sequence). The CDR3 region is CASSLILAGVHEQYF. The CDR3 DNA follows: TGTGCCAGCAGCTTGATCCTAGCGGGAGTCCACGAGCAGTACTTC.